The text below deals with one TCR beta chain. What it binds is unknown. Using a FACSAria, the CD4+ and CD8+ T cells were sorted from the PBMCs. Extracted RNA was reverse transcribed into cDNA, the sequencing template. This table comes from immunoSEQ multiplex PCR, and its TCRdb copy is limited to in-frame clones, with some not included. The data hold roughly 120,000 clones, with 55% to 80% observed a single time. This sample is drawn from a study of CD8+ T cells in alopecia areata. Study-level findings and limits: Clonality exceeded that of normal scalp in lesional scalp, most notably in alopecia totalis/universalis.

The clonotype originates from a human donor in good health. The sequenced sample consisted of CD4+ T cells sorted from blood.

The DNA of the CDR3 is TGCGCCAGCAGCGCGGGACAGGGGGTTCAGCGCGAGCAGTACTTC. Translation: CASSAGQGVQREQYF. The chain joins TRBV5-1 to TRBJ2-7, with 11 bases identical to TRBD1. The germline V gene has CDR1 SGHRS and CDR2 YFSETQ. This CDR3 is 15 amino acids long. After removal of 4 bases from V and 6 bases from J, the junction contained 9 bases not matched to a gene.